Listed below are T cell receptor beta chains from one sample, sequenced in a study of stem cell transplantation in POMP-related autoinflammatory disease. Profiled with immunoSEQ multiplex PCR; TCRdb holds only in-frame clones, not every one. The sample has 25,000 to 30,000 clones; about 81% are singletons. The sequencing used CD4+ T cells from PBMCs, collected before stem cell transplantation. These receptors all stem from a human donor with POMP-related autoinflammation and immune dysregulation (PRAID). Each CDR3 is given with its conserved first and last residue. The D gene is left open where the match is weak. The size field is filled for only some rows; it gives once, few, many or a size class.

d_call | clone_size | j_call | v_call | cdr3_aa | cdr3_nt
TRBD1 | - | TRBJ1-5 | TRBV5-1 | CASSWDSSNQPQHF | TGCGCCAGCAGCTGGGACAGTAGCAATCAGCCCCAGCATTTT
- | - | TRBJ1-1 | TRBV5-1 | CASSLARGHRSRYTEAFF | TGCGCCAGCAGCTTGGCCAGGGGACACCGGTCGAGGTACACTGAAGCTTTCTTT
- | few | TRBJ2-7 | TRBV11-2 | CASIPLSASLGEQYF | TGTGCCAGCATCCCCCTGTCGGCTTCTTTAGGGGAGCAGTACTTC
- | - | TRBJ2-2 | TRBV18 | CASSYANTGELFF | TGTGCCAGCTCATATGCAAACACCGGGGAGCTGTTTTTT
TRBD1 | few | TRBJ1-5 | TRBV5-4 | CASSSGTGTNQPQHF | TGTGCCAGCAGCTCCGGGACAGGGACCAATCAGCCCCAGCATTTT
- | - | TRBJ1-2 | TRBV6-1 | CASSEGDRGGYTF | TGTGCCAGCAGTGAAGGAGACCGAGGCGGCTACACCTTC
- | - | TRBJ1-4 | TRBV6-6 | CASTPGENEKLFF | TGTGCCAGCACCCCAGGAGAAAATGAAAAACTGTTTTTT
- | - | TRBJ1-6 | TRBV4-2 | CASSQGQDNSPLHF | TGTGCCAGCAGCCAAGGACAGGATAATTCACCCCTCCACTTT
- | - | TRBJ1-6 | TRBV11-3 | CASSLDSYSPLHF | TGTGCCAGCAGCTTGGACAGTTATTCACCCCTCCACTTT
TRBD1 | once | TRBJ1-5 | TRBV27 | CASSLGQGNQPQHF | TGTGCCAGCAGTTTGGGACAGGGCAATCAGCCCCAGCATTTT
- | - | TRBJ2-5 | TRBV6-1 | CASMEGVWETQYF | TGTGCCAGCATGGAAGGGGTATGGGAGACCCAGTACTTC
- | - | TRBJ2-2 | TRBV5-1 | CASSLGITGELFF | TGCGCCAGCAGCTTGGGGATCACCGGGGAGCTGTTTTTT
TRBD2 | - | TRBJ2-1 | TRBV6-5 | CASSPLAGGYNEQFF | TGTGCCAGCAGTCCCCTAGCGGGGGGTTACAATGAGCAGTTCTTC
TRBD1 | once | TRBJ2-7 | TRBV28 | CASSDPGQGFYSYEQYF | TGTGCCAGCAGTGATCCGGGACAGGGCTTTTACTCCTACGAGCAGTACTTC
- | - | TRBJ1-5 | TRBV19 | CASSIELGRILYSNQPQHF | TGTGCCAGTAGTATAGAGCTAGGACGAATCCTTTATAGCAATCAGCCCCAGCATTTT